Following are 32 T cell receptor beta chains from one sample sequenced in a study of cytomegalovirus exposure and HLA in healthy donors. The PCR contained 60 Vbeta and 13 Jbeta primers. Profiled with immunoSEQ multiplex PCR; TCRdb holds only in-frame clones, not every one. This sample has some 130,000 clones, with approximately 83% found just once. The sample consisted of PBMCs. These receptors were obtained from a man between 40 and 49 years old in good health and CMV-seronegative.

The rearrangement links TRBV4-1 to TRBJ2-2; D remains unclear. CDR3 length: 14 residues. The germline gives CDR1 MGHRA, CDR2 YSYEKL. V was clipped by 4 bases and J by 1 base, with 7 bases between them. The CDR3 sequence: CASSLGLNTGELFF. As DNA, the CDR3 is TGCGCCAGCAGCCTCGGTCTGAACACCGGGGAGCTGTTTTTT.

The CDR3 sequence: CASSSRGLDSNQPQHF. CDR3 coding DNA: TGTGCCAGCAGTTCCCGAGGTCTGGATAGCAATCAGCCCCAGCATTTT. V and J are TRBV6-5 and TRBJ1-5; D not resolved. Trimming removed 4 bases from V and 0 bases from J, with 13 bases in between. The CDR3 length is 16 residues. The V gene's germline CDR1 is MNHEY and CDR2 SVGAGI.

This clone was seen more than once but under ten times. J is TRBJ2-5 and V is TRBV5-1; weak D call: TRBD2 (7 bases). The CDR3 extends over 16 amino acids. The germline V and J ends were trimmed by 4 bases and 3 bases, with 19 bases remaining between them. Looked up from germline, CDR1 is SGHRS and CDR2 is YFSETQ. In nucleotides, the CDR3 is TGCGCCAGCAGCGGGGGGGGTTCAGGGGCCGAAGAGACCCAGTACTTC. Amino acids: CASSGGGSGAEETQYF.

J is TRBJ2-1 and V is TRBV6-1; TRBD1 agrees at 12 bases. This CDR3 is built from 13 residues. J was trimmed by 10 bases and V by 6 bases; bases with no gene match: 4. Germline CDR1 is MNHNS and CDR2 is SASEGT. This CDR3 reads CASRGTGGGEQFF. Here the CDR3 DNA reads TGTGCCAGCAGGGGGACAGGGGGCGGGGAGCAGTTCTTC.

This clone was seen a single time. This chain joins TRBV4-1 and TRBJ2-1; 9 bases match TRBD1. Trimming at V came to 0 bases and at J to 8 bases, leaving 11 bases not matched to a gene. This CDR3 is 17 amino acids long. Germline CDR1 MGHRA, CDR2 YSYEKL. The CDR3 sequence is CASSQDSLDRGRDEQFF. The CDR3 DNA is TGCGCCAGCAGCCAAGATTCCCTCGACAGGGGGAGGGATGAGCAGTTCTTC.

The V and J genes are TRBV4-1 and TRBJ1-2; TRBD1 agrees at 10 bases. Germline V gene data show CDR1 as MGHRA and CDR2 as YSYEKL. The J segment lost 4 bases and the V segment lost 1 base, leaving 3 bases of the junction unmatched. This CDR3 region has 15 residues. CDR3 sequence reads: CASSQGQGAFYGYTF. The CDR3 DNA is TGCGCCAGCAGCCAAGGACAGGGGGCCTTCTATGGCTACACCTTC.

The table lists this clone with a count of one. J is TRBJ2-7 and V is TRBV7-2; D not resolved. The CDR3 spans 11 residues. Per germline, CDR1 SGHTA and CDR2 FQGNSA. Deletions cut 5 bases from V and 5 bases from J, with 7 bases between. This CDR3 is CASSLRNEQYF. For the CDR3, the DNA is TGTGCCAGCAGCCTCAGGAACGAGCAGTACTTC.

CDR3 in DNA: TGTGCCACCGACCATCGGGGAGCGGGGACAACCCCCTACGAGCAGTACTTC. Translated: CATDHRGAGTTPYEQYF. The chain is built from TRBV10-3 and TRBJ2-7, with D possibly being TRBD2 (7 bases). The CDR3 runs to 17 residues. CDR1 is ENHRY, CDR2 SYGVKD, per germline. Trimming took 10 bases from V and 2 from J, leaving 27 bases between them.

This clone was detected only once. The chain is built from TRBV9 and TRBJ1-1, with 11 bases fitting TRBD1. Germline V gives CDR1 SGDLS, CDR2 YYNGEE. There are 16 residues in the CDR3. V lost 4 bases, J lost 4 bases, and 9 bases stayed unmatched. The CDR3 spells CASSPRTGGGITEAFF. In nucleotides, the CDR3 is TGTGCCAGCAGCCCCCGGACAGGGGGCGGGATCACTGAAGCTTTCTTT.

The genes are TRBV11-1 and TRBJ2-7; 10 positions match TRBD2. Germline V gives CDR1 SGHAT, CDR2 FQDESV (reference sequence). Trimming cost V 5 bases and J 2 bases; bases outside gene matches: 6. The length of the CDR3 is 15 residues. In DNA, the CDR3 is TGTGCCAGCAGCCGGACTAGCGGACTCACCTACGAGCAGTACTTC. It yields the protein CASSRTSGLTYEQYF.

J is TRBJ1-1 and V is TRBV27; a weak D match, TRBD1 (5 bases). The CDR3 is 14 amino acids. Germline assignment: CDR1 MNHEY and CDR2 SMNVEV (reference sequence). V lost 4 bases and J lost 3, with 12 bases in between. CDR3 loop: CASSSGSGDTEAFF. CDR3 nucleotide sequence: TGTGCCAGCAGTTCCGGCTCGGGGGACACTGAAGCTTTCTTT.

The chain is built from TRBV6-1 and TRBJ2-5, with 7 bases matching TRBD2. The ends lost 2 bases at V and 9 bases at J; junction bases unmatched: 12. The CDR3 is 15 residues long. Germline-derived CDR1 and CDR2 are MNHNS and SASEGT. The CDR3 sequence: CASSETRSGTSPQYF. In nucleotides, the CDR3 is TGTGCCAGCAGTGAAACTCGGAGCGGGACCAGCCCCCAGTACTTC.

The chain is built from TRBV7-2 and TRBJ2-7; 9 bases fit TRBD1. The length of the CDR3 is 13 residues. The germline V gene has CDR1 SGHTA and CDR2 FQGNSA. Unmatched junction bases numbered 3, after V lost 4 bases and J lost 5 bases. The CDR3 is CASSSQGANEQYF. DNA for the CDR3: TGTGCCAGCAGCTCACAGGGGGCCAACGAGCAGTACTTC.

The CDR3 here is CASSLSGGAEGTEAFF. CDR3 in DNA: TGTGCCAGCAGCTTATCAGGGGGCGCCGAGGGGACTGAAGCTTTCTTT. The V gene is TRBV5-8, the J gene TRBJ1-1, with TRBD1 matching over 8 bases. V gave up 2 bases and J gave up 5 bases; unmatched junction bases: 11. This CDR3 spans 16 amino acids. Germline CDR1 reads SGHTS; CDR2 reads YDEGEE.

The chain links TRBV28 to TRBJ2-7; 7 bases agree with TRBD1. V lost 3 bases, J lost 2 bases, and 7 bases stayed unmatched. Germline V gene lookup returns CDR1 MDHEN and CDR2 SYDVKM. The CDR3 consists of 15 residues. This CDR3 reads CASSLARGTTYEQYF. In nucleotides, the CDR3 is TGTGCCAGCAGTTTGGCCAGGGGGACAACCTACGAGCAGTACTTC.

This clone appeared a few times. The chain links TRBV2 to TRBJ1-4; 10 positions match TRBD1. The trim removed 7 bases at V and 1 base at J, leaving 9 bases unmatched. The CDR3 is made up of 17 amino acids. Germline CDR1 reads SNHLY; CDR2 reads FYNNEI. CDR3: CASTSGTGVLTNEKLFF. The CDR3 region has the DNA TGTGCCAGCACATCCGGGACAGGGGTGTTAACTAATGAAAAACTGTTTTTT.

V usage is TRBV11-2 and J usage is TRBJ2-1, with unresolved D. The germline gives CDR1 SGHAT, CDR2 FQNNGV. The CDR3 length is 13 residues. V lost 1 base, J lost 4 bases, and 5 bases lay in between. DNA of the CDR3: TGTGCCAGCAGCTTAGCCCGGTACAATGAGCAGTTCTTC. Translated: CASSLARYNEQFF.

This chain joins TRBV7-2 and TRBJ1-1; possibly TRBD1 for D (6 bases). The CDR3 contains 15 residues. Germline lookup yields CDR1 SGHTA and CDR2 FQGNSA. V lost 5 bases to trimming and J lost 1 base, with 14 bases between them. Here the CDR3 DNA reads TGTGCCAGCAGCGCGCAGGGGTTGGGGAACACTGAAGCTTTCTTT. It yields the protein CASSAQGLGNTEAFF. The full variable domain, completed using reference TRBV7-2 and TRBJ1-1, is GAGVSQSPSNKVTEKGKDVELRCDPISGHTALYWYRQSLGQGLEFLIYFQGNSAPDKSGLPSDRFSAERTGGSVSTLTIQRTQQEDSAVYLCASSAQGLGNTEAFFGQGTRLTVV.

The chain has TRBV2 and TRBJ2-1; 9 bases align to TRBD1. Germline CDR1 and CDR2: SNHLY and FYNNEI. Trimming removed 2 bases from V and 13 bases from J; junction bases left unmatched: 9. The CDR3 is 14 residues long. CDR3 nucleotides: TGTGCCAGCAGTGAATCGTCGGGACAGGGAGAACAGTTCTTC. Translating gives CASSESSGQGEQFF.

V usage is TRBV9 and J usage is TRBJ1-5; D gene uncertain. V lost 4 bases and J 1 base, leaving 12 bases between the germline ends. Germline CDR1 is SGDLS and CDR2 is YYNGEE. The CDR3 totals 15 residues. The CDR3 bases are TGTGCCAGCAGCTCACGTGGGGAGAGCAATCAGCCCCAGCATTTT. It translates to CASSSRGESNQPQHF. Using reference TRBV9 and TRBJ1-5 for the parts outside the CDR3, the full variable domain is DSGVTQTPKHLITATGQRVTLRCSPRSGDLSVYWYQQSLDQGLQFLIQYYNGEERAKGNILERFSAQQFPDLHSELNLSSLELGDSALYFCASSSRGESNQPQHFGDGTRLSIL.

Here the CDR3 DNA reads TGTGCCAGCAGCACGACAGGGGGCCGGGAGACCCAGTACTTC. It is translated as CASSTTGGRETQYF. The rearrangement uses TRBV6-5 and TRBJ2-5; 10 nucleotides align to TRBD1. The CDR3 runs 14 residues. The V gene end was trimmed by 6 bases and the J gene end by 5 bases; junction bases not matched to a gene: 6. CDR1 and CDR2 (germline): MNHEY, SVGAGI.

J is TRBJ2-3 and V is TRBV6-1; a possible D gene is TRBD2 (6 bases). Germline V lookup: CDR1 MNHNS, CDR2 SASEGT. V was clipped by 5 bases and J by 1 base, with 10 bases between them. This CDR3 spans 14 amino acids. CDR3 nucleotide sequence: TGTGCCAGCAGTCTGGTAGCGGGCACAGATACGCAGTATTTT. It encodes CASSLVAGTDTQYF.

A few counts support this clone. This chain joins TRBV4-2 and TRBJ2-1; 10 nucleotides line up with TRBD2. The CDR3 is 16 residues long. Germline CDR1 is LGHNA and CDR2 is YNFKEQ. V lost 2 bases to trimming and J lost 6 bases; unmatched junction nucleotides: 7. CDR3 coding DNA: TGTGCCAGCAGCCAAATAGCGGGAGGAGGGGGCAATGAGCAGTTCTTC. Amino acid sequence: CASSQIAGGGGNEQFF.

V gene TRBV11-3 combines with J gene TRBJ2-1, with 11 positions matching TRBD2. Losses at the gene ends were 4 bases for V and 2 bases for J; bases not matched to a gene: 10. This CDR3 spans 18 amino acids. CDR1 SGHNT and CDR2 YENEEA come from the germline V gene. The CDR3 is CASSWRDSSGGAYNEQFF. The CDR3 DNA follows: TGTGCCAGCAGCTGGAGGGATAGTAGCGGGGGGGCCTACAATGAGCAGTTCTTC.

The J gene is TRBJ1-2, the V gene TRBV4-3; D remains ambiguous. This CDR3 has 16 residues. V shed 0 bases and J shed 1 base, with 12 bases lying between them. Germline V CDR1 and CDR2: LGHNA, YSLEER. The CDR3 protein is CASSQDREVFNYGYTF. In DNA form, the CDR3 reads TGCGCCAGCAGCCAAGATCGGGAGGTCTTTAACTATGGCTACACCTTC.

The chain couples TRBV9 to TRBJ1-4; TRBD1 agrees at 9 bases. The CDR3 runs to 15 residues. Per germline, CDR1 SGDLS and CDR2 YYNGEE. Losses at the gene ends were 6 bases for V and 3 bases for J; bases not matched to a gene: 6. In nucleotides, the CDR3 is TGTGCCAGCAACGACAGGGGGTTACCTAATGAAAAACTGTTTTTT. It encodes CASNDRGLPNEKLFF. Full variable domain (rest looked up from reference TRBV9 and TRBJ1-4): DSGVTQTPKHLITATGQRVTLRCSPRSGDLSVYWYQQSLDQGLQFLIQYYNGEERAKGNILERFSAQQFPDLHSELNLSSLELGDSALYFCASNDRGLPNEKLFFGSGTQLSVL.

The V and J genes are TRBV7-7 and TRBJ2-7; D is undetermined. Germline lookup yields CDR1 SSHAT and CDR2 FNYEAQ (reference sequence). The CDR3 spans 17 residues. V was clipped by 0 bases and J by 2 bases, with 17 bases between them. The CDR3 here is CASSLAYSGARTYEQYF. In DNA, the CDR3 is TGTGCCAGCAGCTTAGCCTATTCCGGAGCCAGAACCTACGAGCAGTACTTC. The full variable domain, completed using reference TRBV7-7 and TRBJ2-7, is GAGVSQSPRYKVTKRGQDVTLRCDPISSHATLYWYQQALGQGPEFLTYFNYEAQPDKSGLPSDRFSAERPEGSISTLTIQRTEQRDSAMYRCASSLAYSGARTYEQYFGPGTRLTVT.

This CDR3 reads CASSFTGSTDTQYF. DNA for the CDR3: TGTGCCAGCAGCTTCACCGGGAGCACAGATACGCAGTATTTT. The chain joins TRBV7-6 to TRBJ2-3; no definite D call. The CDR3 has 14 amino acids. Germline-derived CDR1 and CDR2 are SGHVS and FNYEAQ. The V end lost 3 bases, the J end lost 0 bases, and 7 bases lay between the germline ends.

The V gene is TRBV7-8, the J gene TRBJ1-1; TRBD1 is a possible D gene (5 bases). This CDR3 has 15 amino acids. V was clipped by 0 bases and J by 1 base, with 9 bases between them. Germline assignment: CDR1 SGHVS and CDR2 FQNEAQ. The CDR3 loop is CASSLAGLGNTEAFF. The CDR3 DNA is TGTGCCAGCAGCTTAGCGGGACTGGGGAACACTGAAGCTTTCTTT.

This clone was seen only a few times. The chain carries TRBV6-1 and TRBJ1-6; 9 positions match TRBD1. The CDR3 runs 15 residues. Germline V gene data show CDR1 as MNHNS and CDR2 as SASEGT. Trimming at V came to 7 bases and at J to 10 bases, leaving 11 bases not matched to a gene. The CDR3: CASMGAWTGASPLHF. The CDR3 DNA is TGTGCCAGCATGGGGGCGTGGACAGGGGCCTCACCCCTCCACTTT.

The chain recombines TRBV25-1 with TRBJ1-2; D gene uncertain. Per germline, CDR1 MGHDK and CDR2 SYGVNS. V lost 5 bases to trimming and J lost 8 bases, with 15 bases between them. The CDR3 has 13 residues. DNA of the CDR3: TGTGCCAGCAGTTTCGCTAGCACACACGGCTACACCTTC. Its translation is CASSFASTHGYTF.

V is TRBV7-9 and J is TRBJ1-4; 10 bases are a match to TRBD1. The CDR3 covers 17 residues. V lost 0 bases, J lost 4 bases, and 5 bases stayed unmatched. CDR1 SEHNR and CDR2 FQNEAQ come from the germline V gene (reference sequence). The CDR3 protein is CASSLALDRGSNEKLFF. CDR3 nucleotide sequence: TGTGCCAGCAGCTTAGCCCTGGACAGGGGGAGTAATGAAAAACTGTTTTTT.